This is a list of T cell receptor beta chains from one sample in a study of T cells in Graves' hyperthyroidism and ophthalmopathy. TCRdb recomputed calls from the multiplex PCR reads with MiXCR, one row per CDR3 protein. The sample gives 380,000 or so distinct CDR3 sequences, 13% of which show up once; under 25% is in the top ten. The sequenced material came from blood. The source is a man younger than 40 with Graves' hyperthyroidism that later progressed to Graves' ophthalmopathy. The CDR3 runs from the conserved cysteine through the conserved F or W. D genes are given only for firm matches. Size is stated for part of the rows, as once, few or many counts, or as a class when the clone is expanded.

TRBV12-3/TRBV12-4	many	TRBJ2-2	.	TGTGCCAGCAGTTTTAGCCTGGGGGCCAGCGGGGAGCTGTTTTTT	CASSFSLGASGELFF
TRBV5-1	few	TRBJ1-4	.	TGCGCCAGCAGCCCCCAAGGGACCAGTTATGAAAAACTGTTTTTT	CASSPQGTSYEKLFF
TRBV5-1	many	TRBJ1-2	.	TGCGCCAGCAAAGACTCAGGATGGGCCAATGGCTACACCTTC	CASKDSGWANGYTF
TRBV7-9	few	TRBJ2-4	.	TGTGCCAGCAGCTTAGCCGCCTCAGCCAAAAACATTCAGTACTTC	CASSLAASAKNIQYF
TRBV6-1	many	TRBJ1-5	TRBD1	TGTGCCAGCAGTGAAGCGGACAGGGTGGTGGGACAGCCCCAGCATTTT	CASSEADRVVGQPQHF
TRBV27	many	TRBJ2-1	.	TGTGCCAGCAGTTTATCGGGGAACGTCGTGAATGAGCAGTTCTTC	CASSLSGNVVNEQFF
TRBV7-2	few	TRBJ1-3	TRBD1	TGTGCCAGCAGCTCCCGACAGGGAAACACTGGAAACACCATATATTTT	CASSSRQGNTGNTIYF
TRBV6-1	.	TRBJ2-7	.	TGTGCCAGCAGTGACCCGCGGGTCTACGAGCAGTACTTC	CASSDPRVYEQYF
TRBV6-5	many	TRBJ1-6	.	TGTGCCAGCAGTTACAGTGAATCAGTAGGGGATTCACCCCTCCACTTT	CASSYSESVGDSPLHF
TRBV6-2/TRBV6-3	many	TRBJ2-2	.	TGTGCCAGCTCTGAATGGGGTGCGAACACCGGGGAGCTGTTTTTT	CASSEWGANTGELFF
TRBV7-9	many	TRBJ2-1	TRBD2	TGTGCCAGCAGCTACCGGGGGGATGAAAATGAGCAGTTCTTC	CASSYRGDENEQFF
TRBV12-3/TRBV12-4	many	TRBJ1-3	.	TGTGCCAGCAGACTTACAGGGTTCTCTGGAAACACCATATATTTT	CASRLTGFSGNTIYF
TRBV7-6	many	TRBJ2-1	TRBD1	TGTGCCAGCAGCCCCGGGACAGGGTCTGGGAATGAGCAGTTCTTC	CASSPGTGSGNEQFF
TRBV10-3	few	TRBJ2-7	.	TGTGCCATCAGTGAGGCCGGAGCTGGAGGCGTGCAGTACTTC	CAISEAGAGGVQYF
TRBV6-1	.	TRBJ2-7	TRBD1	TGTGCCAGCGCCCTAACAGGGGGCTATTACGAGCAGTACTTC	CASALTGGYYEQYF
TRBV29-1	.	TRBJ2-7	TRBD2	TGCAGCGGTGCGAAGGGAGGGGCTACCTACGAGCAGTACTTC	CSGAKGGATYEQYF
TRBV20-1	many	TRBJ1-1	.	TGCAGTGCTGTGGGGGGAAGTGTCATCAACACTGAAGCTTTCTTT	CSAVGGSVINTEAFF
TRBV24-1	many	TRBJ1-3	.	TGTGCCACCAGTGATTGGCTTCTTGGAAACACCATATATTTT	CATSDWLLGNTIYF
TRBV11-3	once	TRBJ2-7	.	TGTGCCAGCAGCTTTACAAACTACGAGCAGTACTTC	CASSFTNYEQYF
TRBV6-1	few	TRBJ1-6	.	TGTGCCAGCAGCACAAATTCACCCCTCCACTTT	CASSTNSPLHF
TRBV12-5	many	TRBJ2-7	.	TGTGCTAGTGGTTTGGACAACAACTACGAGCAGTACTTC	CASGLDNNYEQYF
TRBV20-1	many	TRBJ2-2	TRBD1	TGCAGTGCCCTAGGGACAGGCCCCGGGGAGCTGTTTTTT	CSALGTGPGELFF
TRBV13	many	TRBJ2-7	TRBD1	TGTGCCAGCAGCACCGGGACAGGGCGGCGTGAGCAGTACTTC	CASSTGTGRREQYF
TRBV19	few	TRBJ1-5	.	TGTGCCAGTAGTATAGTCGGTCAGCCCCAGCATTTT	CASSIVGQPQHF
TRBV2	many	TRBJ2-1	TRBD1	TGTGCCAGCAGCCCAGACAGGGACAATGAGCAGTTCTTC	CASSPDRDNEQFF
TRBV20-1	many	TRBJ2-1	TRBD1	TGCAGTGCTCCCGACAGGGGGAAAAACGCCTACAATGAGCAGTTCTTC	CSAPDRGKNAYNEQFF
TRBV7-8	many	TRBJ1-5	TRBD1	TGTGCCAGCAGCCCCAAACGGTTTCAACAGGGGGCCTTTTATCAGCCCCAGCATTTT	CASSPKRFQQGAFYQPQHF
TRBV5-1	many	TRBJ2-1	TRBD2	TGCGCCAGCAGCTTGGCCGGGGGGGTCTCCTACAATGAGCAGTTCTTC	CASSLAGGVSYNEQFF
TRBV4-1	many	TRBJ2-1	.	TGCGCCAGCAGCCAAGTCGGGAGCTCCTACAATGAGCAGTTCTTC	CASSQVGSSYNEQFF
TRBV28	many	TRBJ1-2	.	TGTGCCAGCAGCTTAGTGGGTTATGGCTACACCTTC	CASSLVGYGYTF
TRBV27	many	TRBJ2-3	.	TGTGCCAGCAGCTTTCTAGGCACAGATACGCAGTATTTT	CASSFLGTDTQYF
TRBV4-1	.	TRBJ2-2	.	TGCGCCACGACGAGACAGGCCGCGAACACCGGGGAGCTGTTTTTT	CATTRQAANTGELFF
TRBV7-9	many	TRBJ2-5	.	TGTGCCAGCAGTCCCTCCACAGGTCCAACAGAGACCCAGTACTTC	CASSPSTGPTETQYF